This T cell receptor beta chain was profiled in a study of long-term antiretroviral therapy in people with HIV. Across the study: Sampling started about a decade before the 2015 immediate-ART recommendation. Study-level findings and limits: Diversity measured after ART increased yet remained under transplant donor controls. CDR3 lengths in HIV samples spanned a narrower range than controls.

J gave up 6 bases and V 0 bases, and 1 base lay outside the gene matches. The CDR3 runs 14 residues. Germline V gene lookup returns CDR1 PRHDT and CDR2 FYEKMQ (reference sequence). Samples were assayed with immunoSEQ v3.0 at survey level. Here immunoSEQ multiplex PCR was the method, and the copy in TCRdb shows in-frame clones only, minus some. The sample includes 17,000 or so clones, 65% to 85% seen only once; the top ten take 4.5%. Participants with HIV, all of them, were treated in the United States. A note on this clone: Its antigen is still unknown.

The starting material was unsorted PBMCs, obtained 0.1 years before starting antiretroviral therapy. The clonotype was recovered from a man aged 18 to 35 with HIV. V and J are TRBV13 and TRBJ2-7, with TRBD2 matching over 11 bases. The CDR3 nucleotides read TGTGCCAGCAGCTTAGGACTAGCGGGAGTCGAGCAGTACTTC. Its protein is CASSLGLAGVEQYF. Variable domain in full (rest from reference TRBV13 and TRBJ2-7): AAGVIQSPRHLIKEKRETATLKCYPIPRHDTVYWYQQGPGQDPQFLISFYEKMQSDKGSIPDRFSAQQFSDYHSELNMSSLELGDSALYFCASSLGLAGVEQYFGPGTRLTVT.